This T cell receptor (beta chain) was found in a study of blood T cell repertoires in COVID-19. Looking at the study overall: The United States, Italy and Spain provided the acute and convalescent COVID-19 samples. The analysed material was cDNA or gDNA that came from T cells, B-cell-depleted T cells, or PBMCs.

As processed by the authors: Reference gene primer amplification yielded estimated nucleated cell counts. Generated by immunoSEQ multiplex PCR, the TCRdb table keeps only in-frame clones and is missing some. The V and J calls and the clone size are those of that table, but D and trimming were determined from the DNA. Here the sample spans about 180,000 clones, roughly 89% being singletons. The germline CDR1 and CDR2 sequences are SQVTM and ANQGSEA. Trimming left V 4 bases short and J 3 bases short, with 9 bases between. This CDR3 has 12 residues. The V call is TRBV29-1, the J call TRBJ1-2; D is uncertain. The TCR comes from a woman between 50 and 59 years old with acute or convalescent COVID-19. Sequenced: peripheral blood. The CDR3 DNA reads TGCAGCGTTGGTCGCGGGTACTATGGCTACACCTTC. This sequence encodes CSVGRGYYGYTF.